The 17 T cell receptor beta chains in this list originate from one sample, sequenced in a study of T cells in Graves' hyperthyroidism and ophthalmopathy. The TCR beta CDR3 regions underwent amplification using RNA transcripts as the source. HTBI primers were the set used in a first-round RT-PCR of the TCR CDR3. One entry per CDR3 protein results from TCRdb running MiXCR on the multiplex PCR reads. Of more than 500,000 distinct CDR3 sequences listed, 40% to 55% were seen once; the top ten hold under 20%. Source material: peripheral blood or thyroid tissue (not recorded which). These TCRs come from an adult woman with Graves' disease, either hyperthyroidism or ophthalmopathy (not recorded which).

This clonotype was detected a few times. This chain joins TRBV7-2 and TRBJ2-5; D might be TRBD2 (6 bases). This CDR3 spans 15 amino acids. V shed 5 bases and J shed 4 bases, with 17 bases lying between them. In germline, CDR1 is SGHTA, CDR2 FQGNSA. DNA for the CDR3: TGTGCCAGCAGCCCCAAGAGGAGGGTAGGAGAGACCCAGTACTTC. Residues: CASSPKRRVGETQYF.

V and J are TRBV28 and TRBJ2-2; TRBD1 aligns across 11 bases. The CDR3 has 17 residues. V lost 0 bases to trimming and J lost 5 bases; unmatched junction nucleotides: 5. From germline, CDR1 is MDHEN and CDR2 SYDVKM. CDR3 sequence: CASSLWRTGGATGELFF. DNA of the CDR3: TGTGCCAGCAGTTTATGGAGGACAGGGGGCGCGACCGGGGAGCTGTTTTTT.

This sequence joins TRBV10-3 and TRBJ1-1; D is undetermined. Trimming removed 2 bases at V and 1 base at J, with 17 bases between. This CDR3 contains 17 residues. Germline assignment: CDR1 ENHRY and CDR2 SYGVKD. The CDR3 coding sequence is TGTGCCATCAGTGAGCCCCTGGGGAAAGGTTGGAACACTGAAGCTTTCTTT. Its translation: CAISEPLGKGWNTEAFF.

This chain links TRBV12-3 or TRBV12-4 with TRBJ1-1, with TRBD1 identical over 7 bases. V lost 4 bases and J lost 4; bases outside the gene matches: 6. The CDR3 length is 14 residues. The CDR3 region is CASSYRGGGTEAFF. Written as DNA, the CDR3 is TGTGCCAGCAGTTACAGGGGTGGAGGCACTGAAGCTTTCTTT.

The chain uses TRBV28 and TRBJ2-5; 10 bases fit TRBD2. Germline V gives CDR1 MDHEN, CDR2 SYDVKM. V was clipped by 4 bases and J by 3 bases; unmatched bases: 5. The CDR3 extends over 15 amino acids. CDR3 sequence: CASSSWGLAKETQYF. The CDR3, as DNA: TGTGCCAGCAGTTCATGGGGACTAGCGAAAGAGACCCAGTACTTC.

The J gene is TRBJ2-7, the V gene TRBV10-3; the match to TRBD2 covers 10 bases. The V gene's germline CDR1 is ENHRY and CDR2 SYGVKD. The junction had 1 base not matched to a gene; V was cut back by 5 bases and J by 0 bases. The CDR3 has 14 residues. CDR3 in amino acids: CAISPSGSSYEQYF. In DNA form, the CDR3 reads TGTGCCATCAGTCCTAGCGGGAGCTCCTACGAGCAGTACTTC.

The V call is TRBV18, the J call TRBJ1-1, with D uncertain. The CDR3 totals 14 residues. V lost 3 bases to trimming and J lost 3 bases, with 11 bases between them. The V gene's germline CDR1 is KGHSH and CDR2 LQKENI. In DNA form, the CDR3 reads TGTGCCAGCTCACCTCGCCTGAAGGACACTGAAGCTTTCTTT. The encoded protein is CASSPRLKDTEAFF.

This clonotype was seen more than once but under ten times. With a much larger clone just one base away, this may be a read error. This chain connects TRBV7-9 to TRBJ2-6; TRBD1 matches at 8 bases. Looked up from germline, CDR1 is SEHNR and CDR2 is FQNEAQ (reference sequence). The junction had 6 bases not matched to a gene; V was cut back by 5 bases and J by 3 bases. There are 16 residues in the CDR3. CDR3 in amino acids: CASSLRQGFGANVLTF. The CDR3 DNA reads as TGTGCCAGCAGCCTAAGACAGGGGTTTGGGGCCAACGTCCTGACTTTC.

This clonotype appeared many times. The J gene is TRBJ1-5, the V gene TRBV2, with D possibly TRBD1 on 5 matching bases. CDR3 size: 14 residues. Germline V lookup: CDR1 SNHLY, CDR2 FYNNEI. The V gene lost 3 bases and the J gene lost 6 bases, with 12 bases spanning the gap. The CDR3: CASSDTGLGQPQHF. CDR3 sequence (DNA): TGTGCCAGCAGTGATACAGGATTGGGTCAGCCCCAGCATTTT.

The chain joins TRBV2 to TRBJ1-1; D perhaps matches TRBD1 (6 bases). The CDR3 loop spans 14 amino acids. Germline V gene data show CDR1 as SNHLY and CDR2 as FYNNEI. V lost 6 bases to trimming and J lost 4 bases, with 15 bases between them. CDR3 amino acids: CASSADSFGTEAFF. In nucleotides, the CDR3 is TGTGCCAGCAGCGCGGACAGCTTTGGCACTGAAGCTTTCTTT. The full variable domain, with the rest looked up from reference TRBV2 and TRBJ1-1, is EPEVTQTPSHQVTQMGQEVILRCVPISNHLYFYWYRQILGQKVEFLVSFYNNEISEKSEIFDDQFSVERPDGSNFTLKIRSTKLEDSAMYFCASSADSFGTEAFFGQGTRLTVV.

As for this clonotype: A much larger clone lies one base from this, so it may be a read error. This chain uses TRBV19 with TRBJ1-5, with 9 nucleotides matching TRBD1. Germline CDR1 reads LNHDA; CDR2 reads SQIVND (reference sequence). Trimming cost V 5 bases and J 11 bases; bases outside gene matches: 7. This CDR3 comprises 13 residues. The chain's CDR3 is CASSVGRDRAQHF. CDR3 nucleotides: TGTGCCAGTAGTGTGGGTCGGGACAGGGCCCAGCATTTT.

This clonotype was counted only a few times. This chain uses TRBV30 with TRBJ2-7; D unresolved. The length of the CDR3 is 13 residues. Germline V lookup: CDR1 GTSNPN, CDR2 SVGIG (reference sequence). V was clipped by 2 bases and J by 2 bases, with 10 bases between them. The CDR3 DNA is TGTGCCTGGAGTATATCCCTAGCCTACGAGCAGTACTTC. Translating gives CAWSISLAYEQYF.

The chain carries TRBV25-1 and TRBJ1-4; D not certain. Trimming removed 1 base from V and 5 bases from J, with 8 bases in between. This CDR3 region has 14 residues. Germline V lookup: CDR1 MGHDK, CDR2 SYGVNS. DNA of the CDR3: TGTGCCAGCAGTGAATTTAGGGAGAATGAAAAACTGTTTTTT. Translated: CASSEFRENEKLFF.

This clonotype was found many times. The chain carries TRBV6-6 and TRBJ1-1; D remains ambiguous. Deletions cut 0 bases from V and 5 bases from J, with 10 bases between. This CDR3 contains 14 residues. Germline values: CDR1 MNHNY, CDR2 SVGAGI (reference sequence). The CDR3 DNA reads as TGTGCCAGCAGTTACTCCGCGGTTCAAACTGAAGCTTTCTTT. Amino acids: CASSYSAVQTEAFF.

This clonotype is large within its sample. V gene TRBV9 combines with J gene TRBJ1-1, with D unclear. CDR1 is SGDLS, CDR2 YYNGEE, per germline. The CDR3 is made up of 12 amino acids. Trimming pared 3 bases from V and 2 bases from J, leaving 5 bases between. As DNA, the CDR3 is TGTGCCAGCAGCGGCTCCAACACTGAAGCTTTCTTT. It specifies CASSGSNTEAFF. The entire variable domain, with the rest obtained from reference TRBV9 and TRBJ1-1, is as follows: DSGVTQTPKHLITATGQRVTLRCSPRSGDLSVYWYQQSLDQGLQFLIQYYNGEERAKGNILERFSAQQFPDLHSELNLSSLELGDSALYFCASSGSNTEAFFGQGTRLTVV.

The gene calls are TRBV6-7 and TRBJ1-6; D gene uncertain. TRBV6-7 falls under the ORF class, with uncertain function. V was cut by 0 bases and J by 8 bases, with 5 bases left in between. This CDR3 has 13 residues. CDR3 in amino acids: CASSYSIHSPLHF. Written as DNA, the CDR3 is TGTGCCAGCAGTTACTCGATCCATTCACCCCTCCACTTT.

The genes are TRBV11-2 and TRBJ1-1, with D uncertain. CDR3 size: 12 residues. V lost 5 bases, J lost 5 bases, and 9 bases lay in between. The V gene's germline CDR1 is SGHAT and CDR2 FQNNGV. In DNA form, the CDR3 reads TGTGCCAGCAGCCTGACTGAGACTGAAGCTTTCTTT. It translates to CASSLTETEAFF.